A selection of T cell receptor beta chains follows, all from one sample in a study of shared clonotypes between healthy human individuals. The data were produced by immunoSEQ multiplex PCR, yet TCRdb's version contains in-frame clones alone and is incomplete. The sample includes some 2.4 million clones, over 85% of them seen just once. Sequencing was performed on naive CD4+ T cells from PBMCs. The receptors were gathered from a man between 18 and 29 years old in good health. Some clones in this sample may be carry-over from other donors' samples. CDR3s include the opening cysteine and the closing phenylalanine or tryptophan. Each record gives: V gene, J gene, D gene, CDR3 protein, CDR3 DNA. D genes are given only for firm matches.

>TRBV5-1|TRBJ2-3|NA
CASSLVGGDFTDTQYF
TGCGCCAGCAGCTTGGTTGGTGGCGACTTCACAGATACGCAGTATTTT
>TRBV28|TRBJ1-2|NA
CASSTTPGNNYGYTF
TGTGCCAGCAGTACAACACCGGGAAATAACTATGGCTACACCTTC
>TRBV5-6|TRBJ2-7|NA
CASSLGREQYF
TGTGCCAGCAGCTTGGGGCGCGAGCAGTACTTC
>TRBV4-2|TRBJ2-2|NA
CASSQEPLQAGELFF
TGTGCCAGCAGCCAAGAGCCCCTCCAGGCCGGGGAGCTGTTTTTT
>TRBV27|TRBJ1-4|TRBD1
CASSLYPDRGQTNEKLFF
TGTGCCAGCAGTTTATACCCGGACAGGGGGCAAACTAATGAAAAACTGTTTTTT
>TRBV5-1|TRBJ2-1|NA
CASRATGSSYNEQFF
TGCGCCAGCAGGGCAACTGGGAGCTCCTACAATGAGCAGTTCTTC
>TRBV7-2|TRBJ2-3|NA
CASGRMQAGTDTQYF
TGTGCCAGCGGGCGAATGCAGGCGGGCACAGATACGCAGTATTTT
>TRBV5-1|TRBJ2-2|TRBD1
CASSMGQLVFTGELFF
TGCGCCAGCAGTATGGGACAGTTGGTTTTCACCGGGGAGCTGTTTTTT
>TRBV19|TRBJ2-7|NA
CASSTIPQTGFSYEQYF
TGTGCCAGTAGTACAATACCGCAGACAGGTTTCTCCTACGAGCAGTACTTC
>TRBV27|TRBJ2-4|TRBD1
CASSYGGQGFPAKNIQYF
TGTGCCAGCAGTTACGGGGGACAGGGGTTTCCGGCCAAAAACATTCAGTACTTC
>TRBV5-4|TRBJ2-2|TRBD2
CASSRTSGALGAGELFF
TGTGCCAGCAGCAGGACTAGCGGAGCCCTAGGGGCCGGGGAGCTGTTTTTT
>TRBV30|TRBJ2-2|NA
CAWSVGYTGELFF
TGTGCCTGGAGTGTCGGCTACACCGGGGAGCTGTTTTTT
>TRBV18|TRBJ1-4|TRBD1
CASSPLDAGQNEKLFF
TGTGCCAGCTCACCACTCGACGCGGGACAGAATGAAAAACTGTTTTTT
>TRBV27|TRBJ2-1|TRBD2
CASSQGRSRPGTSGQGSYNEQFF
TGTGCCAGCAGCCAAGGGCGCAGTCGTCCCGGGACTAGCGGACAAGGCTCCTACAATGAGCAGTTCTTC
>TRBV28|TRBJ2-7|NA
CASSLPGTRTYEQYF
TGTGCCAGCAGTTTACCCGGAACTAGAACCTACGAGCAGTACTTC
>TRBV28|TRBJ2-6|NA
CASSGGGSGANVLTF
TGTGCCAGCAGTGGAGGGGGCTCTGGGGCCAACGTCCTGACTTTC
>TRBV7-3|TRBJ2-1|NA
CASSPSIGEQFF
TGTGCCAGCAGCCCCTCGATAGGTGAGCAGTTCTTC
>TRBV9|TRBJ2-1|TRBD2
CASSSPEGAGGVHEQFF
TGTGCCAGCAGCTCCCCCGAGGGAGCGGGAGGCGTCCATGAGCAGTTCTTC
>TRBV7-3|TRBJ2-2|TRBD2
CASSLEASGRGELFF
TGTGCCAGCAGCTTAGAGGCTAGCGGGAGAGGGGAGCTGTTTTTT
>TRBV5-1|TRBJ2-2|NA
CASSESWGAHGELFF
TGCGCCAGCAGCGAATCATGGGGGGCTCACGGGGAGCTGTTTTTT
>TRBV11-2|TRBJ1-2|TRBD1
CASRPLMGRDRTAGYTF
TGTGCCAGCAGACCTCTTATGGGCCGGGACAGGACGGCCGGCTACACCTTC
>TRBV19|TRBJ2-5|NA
CASSPYTGTKIQETQYF
TGTGCCAGTAGTCCGTACACAGGAACCAAAATCCAAGAGACCCAGTACTTC
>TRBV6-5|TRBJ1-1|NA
CASRSRLEAFF
TGTGCCAGCAGGAGCCGCCTGGAAGCTTTCTTT
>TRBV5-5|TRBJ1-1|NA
CASSWGGGMNTEAFF
TGTGCCAGCAGCTGGGGGGGAGGTATGAACACTGAAGCTTTCTTT
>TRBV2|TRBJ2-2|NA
CASSGTTGELFF
TGTGCCAGCAGTGGGACCACCGGGGAGCTGTTTTTT
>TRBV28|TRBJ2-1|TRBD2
CASSSTGLAAYNEQFF
TGTGCCAGCAGTTCGACGGGACTAGCGGCCTACAATGAGCAGTTCTTC
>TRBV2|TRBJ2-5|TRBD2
CASSKRTSGFQETQYF
TGTGCCAGCAGTAAGCGGACTAGCGGGTTCCAAGAGACCCAGTACTTC
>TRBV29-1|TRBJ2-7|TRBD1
CSVDIGGSDEQYF
TGCAGCGTTGATATAGGGGGCAGCGACGAGCAGTACTTC
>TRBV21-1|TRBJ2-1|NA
CASSNRRPAAGGWREQFF
TGTGCCAGCAGCAATCGGCGCCCGGCGGCGGGAGGGTGGCGGGAGCAGTTCTTC
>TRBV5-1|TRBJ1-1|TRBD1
CASSARTGSNDFF
TGCGCCAGCAGCGCCCGGACAGGGTCAAATGATTTCTTT
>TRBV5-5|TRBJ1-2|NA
CASSLAGRSSYGYTF
TGTGCCAGCAGCTTGGCCGGCAGGAGTTCCTATGGCTACACCTTC
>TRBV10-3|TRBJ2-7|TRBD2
CAIASAGSSYEQYF
TGTGCCATCGCTTCAGCGGGGTCATCCTACGAGCAGTACTTC
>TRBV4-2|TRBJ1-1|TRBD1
CASSQPDRAYTEAFF
TGTGCCAGCAGCCAACCGGACAGGGCGTACACTGAAGCTTTCTTT
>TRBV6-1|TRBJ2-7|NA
CASSEGQGYPPEREQYF
TGTGCCAGCAGTGAGGGGCAGGGCTACCCCCCGGAGCGCGAGCAGTACTTC
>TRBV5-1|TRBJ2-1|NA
CASSLDADEQFF
TGCGCCAGCAGCTTGGACGCAGATGAGCAGTTCTTC
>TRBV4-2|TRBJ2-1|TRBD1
CASSQVGQGARNEQFF
TGTGCCAGCAGCCAAGTAGGGCAGGGGGCGCGTAATGAGCAGTTCTTC
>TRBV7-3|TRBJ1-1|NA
CASSSPGVTNTEAFF
TGTGCCAGCAGCTCGCCAGGGGTTACGAACACTGAAGCTTTCTTT